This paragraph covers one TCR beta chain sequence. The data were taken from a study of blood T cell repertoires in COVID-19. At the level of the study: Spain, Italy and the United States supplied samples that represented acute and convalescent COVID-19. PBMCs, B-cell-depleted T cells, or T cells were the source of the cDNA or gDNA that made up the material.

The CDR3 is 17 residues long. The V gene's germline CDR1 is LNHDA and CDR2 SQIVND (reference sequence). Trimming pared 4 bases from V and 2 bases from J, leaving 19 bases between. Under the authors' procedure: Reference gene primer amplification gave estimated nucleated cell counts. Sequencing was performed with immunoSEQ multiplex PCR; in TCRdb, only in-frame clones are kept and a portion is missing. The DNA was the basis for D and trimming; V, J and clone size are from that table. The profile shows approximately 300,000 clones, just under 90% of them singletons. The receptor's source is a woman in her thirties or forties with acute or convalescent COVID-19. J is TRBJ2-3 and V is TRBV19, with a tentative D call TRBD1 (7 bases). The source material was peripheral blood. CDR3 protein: CASSTGAGTAHTDTQYF. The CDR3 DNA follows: TGTGCCAGTAGTACGGGGGCGGGGACAGCCCACACAGATACGCAGTATTTT.